Each of the 29 T cell receptor beta chains below was sequenced from the same sample in a study of blood T cells in healthy people across ages. It was with a sample-barcoded 5' primer and a J-beta primer mix that a second PCR of roughly 7 to 12 cycles was run. TCRdb re-derived calls from the 5' RACE reads in MiXCR, one entry per CDR3 protein. The sample records more than 500,000 distinct CDR3 sequences, 27% being singletons. Sequences were obtained from blood. The receptors here all came from a woman aged 70-85 years in good health.

This clonotype was detected a few times. The gene calls are TRBV7-2 and TRBJ1-1; maybe TRBD1 (5 bases). The CDR3 has 16 residues. Trimming pared 3 bases from V and 2 bases from J, leaving 16 bases between. Per the germline V gene, CDR1 is SGHTA and CDR2 is FQGNSA. CDR3 amino acids: CASSFYQRGKNTEAFF. Here the CDR3 DNA reads TGTGCCAGCAGCTTCTACCAAAGGGGAAAAAACACTGAAGCTTTCTTT.

This clonotype has more than one count but fewer than ten. The CDR3 carries no conserved terminal phenylalanine or tryptophan, so it likely arises from a read error. Because the CDR3's place on the DNA is in doubt, the DNA is left out and the CDR3 is given as listed by TCRdb. This chain connects TRBV3-1 to TRBJ2-6. Germline lookup yields CDR1 LGHDT and CDR2 YNNKEL (reference sequence). The CDR3 is made up of 8 amino acids, end residues included. CDR3 residues: CASSQGVV.

To note about this clonotype: At one boundary the junction diverges from the germline segment, which might be a read error. The V call is TRBV3-1, the J call TRBJ2-7, with TRBD2 as a possible D gene (6 bases). Germline V CDR1 and CDR2: LGHDT, YNNKEL (reference sequence). CDR3 length: 12 residues. The CDR3 loop is CASSQGRGTGIF. CDR3 DNA sequence: TGTGCCAGCAGCCAAGGTCGCGGGACGGGTATATTC.

The chain employs TRBV20-1 and TRBJ1-2; TRBD1 matches 9 bases. The germline CDR1 and CDR2 sequences are DFQATT and SNEGSKA (reference sequence). With V trimmed by 7 bases and J by 1 base, 7 bases remained unmatched. The CDR3 has 14 residues. CDR3 sequence (DNA): TGCAGTGTCCCGGGACAGGGTAATAACTATGGCTACACCTTC. This translates into CSVPGQGNNYGYTF.

This clonotype occurred a few times. This rearrangement joins TRBV7-2 to TRBJ1-1, with 8 nucleotides matching TRBD1. CDR1 SGHTA and CDR2 FQGNSA come from the germline V gene. V dropped 2 bases and J dropped 4; count of bases not matched to a gene: 6. The CDR3 totals 15 residues. The CDR3 sequence is CASSLQGATSTEAFF. The CDR3 DNA sequence: TGTGCCAGCAGCTTACAGGGGGCTACTTCCACTGAAGCTTTCTTT.

Only a few counts were recorded for this clonotype. The CDR3 here is CASSPTLISEQYF. The CDR3 region has the DNA TGTGCCAGCAGTCCTACCCTAATTAGCGAGCAGTACTTC. This chain uses TRBV6-6 with TRBJ2-7, with D unclear. V was shortened by 5 bases and J by 6 bases, with 14 bases between the two germline ends. CDR3 length: 13 residues. From germline, CDR1 is MNHNY and CDR2 SVGAGI (reference sequence).

In the case of this clonotype: One end of the junction is discordant with germline, which a read error may explain. The genes are TRBV2 and TRBJ2-1, with D possibly matching TRBD1 (5 bases). This CDR3 has 11 residues. Germline loops: CDR1 SNHLY, CDR2 FYNNEI. The CDR3 protein is CASTAQVERFF. The CDR3 DNA is TGTGCCAGCACGGCACAGGTTGAGCGGTTCTTC.

The sample holds a few counts of this clonotype. V gene TRBV7-9 combines with J gene TRBJ2-1; the D gene is possibly TRBD2 (6 bases). Trimming removed 3 bases at V and 0 bases at J, with 12 bases between. This CDR3 region has 16 residues. Per germline, CDR1 SEHNR and CDR2 FQNEAQ (reference sequence). As DNA, the CDR3 is TGTGCCAGCAGCTTCAGGGCGGGGATCTCCTACAATGAGCAGTTCTTC. Translation gives CASSFRAGISYNEQFF.

The chain is built from TRBV4-2 and TRBJ1-6; the D is unclear. The V gene's germline CDR1 is LGHNA and CDR2 YNFKEQ. With 0 bases removed from V and 18 bases from J, the gap between germline ends came to 15 bases. The CDR3 is made up of 13 amino acids. The chain's CDR3 is CASSQDDRKVTHF. The CDR3 DNA reads as TGTGCCAGCAGCCAAGATGACCGGAAGGTTACCCACTTT.

V gene TRBV19 combines with J gene TRBJ2-2; 7 nucleotides line up with TRBD1. Trimming took 5 bases from V and 6 from J; bases not matched to a gene: 3. Germline V gene lookup returns CDR1 LNHDA and CDR2 SQIVND (reference sequence). The CDR3 spans 13 residues. The CDR3 bases are TGTGCCAGTAGTCGACAGGGCTCCGGGGAGCTGTTTTTT. It codes for CASSRQGSGELFF.

The sample holds a few counts of this clonotype. The V gene is TRBV7-3, the J gene TRBJ2-5, with 13 bases identical to TRBD2. The CDR3 loop spans 15 amino acids. Germline V gives CDR1 SGHTA, CDR2 FQGTGA. The J segment lost 4 bases and the V segment lost 4 bases, leaving 3 bases of the junction unmatched. This chain's CDR3 is CASSSTSGGSETQYF. For the CDR3, the DNA is TGTGCCAGCAGCTCGACTAGCGGGGGGTCAGAGACCCAGTACTTC.

This chain connects TRBV11-2 to TRBJ2-6; 11 nucleotides line up with TRBD1. The V segment lost 2 bases and the J segment 2 bases; nucleotides outside the gene matches: 5. This CDR3 contains 18 residues. The germline V gene encodes CDR1 SGHAT and CDR2 FQNNGV. CDR3 sequence reads: CASSLNRDRGTGANVLTF. The CDR3 coding sequence is TGTGCCAGCAGCTTAAACCGGGACAGGGGGACTGGGGCCAACGTCCTGACTTTC.

This chain uses TRBV4-1 with TRBJ2-2; 11 bases map to TRBD2. This CDR3 is built from 16 residues. Per the germline V gene, CDR1 is MGHRA and CDR2 is YSYEKL. Losses at the gene ends were 0 bases for V and 5 bases for J; bases not matched to a gene: 2. DNA for the CDR3: TGCGCCAGCAGCCAAGACCGGACTAGCGGGACCGGGGAGCTGTTTTTT. This gives the protein CASSQDRTSGTGELFF.

The rearrangement links TRBV10-3 to TRBJ1-5, with no clear D. V was cut by 0 bases and J by 10 bases, with 16 bases left in between. CDR3 length: 15 residues. The germline gives CDR1 ENHRY, CDR2 SYGVKD. The CDR3 here is CAISESGQLPDPQHF. CDR3 nucleotide sequence: TGTGCCATCAGTGAGTCCGGCCAGCTCCCGGACCCCCAGCATTTT.

This clonotype showed up just a few times. The CDR3 does not close with the conserved phenylalanine or tryptophan, likely indicating a read error. This sequence joins TRBV11-2 and TRBJ2-5; TRBD2 matches at 7 bases. The CDR3 is made up of 15 amino acids. CDR1 is SGHAT and CDR2 is FQNNGV in the germline V gene. V shed 6 bases and J 2 bases; nucleotides not matched to a gene: 9. CDR3 DNA sequence: TGTGCCAGCAGTAAGCAGCGGGGTCTTCAAGAGACCCAGTACCTC. Its protein product is CASSKQRGLQETQYL.

The CDR3: CASSQEKGQDYEQYF. The CDR3 coding sequence is TGCGCCAGCAGCCAAGAAAAGGGACAGGACTACGAGCAGTACTTC. This chain links TRBV5-1 with TRBJ2-7; 8 bases are a match to TRBD1. From germline, CDR1 is SGHRS and CDR2 YFSETQ. V shed 4 bases and J 3 bases; nucleotides not matched to a gene: 9. CDR3 length: 15 residues.

This clonotype was seen a handful of times. CDR3 DNA sequence: TGTGCCCGAGCCAGGAGAGGCGCGAACACTGAAGCTTTCTTT. Translated, it gives CARARRGANTEAFF. The chain is built from TRBV24-1 and TRBJ1-1; D not resolved. The CDR3 is 14 amino acids. CDR1 is KGHDR, CDR2 SFDVKD, per germline. Trimming took 12 bases from V and 1 from J, leaving 17 bases between them.

The table lists this clonotype with a few counts. The rearrangement links TRBV18 to TRBJ2-5; unclear D gene. This CDR3 is 13 amino acids long. From germline, CDR1 is KGHSH and CDR2 LQKENI. With 2 bases removed from V and 2 bases from J, the gap between germline ends came to 6 bases. CDR3 in DNA: TGTGCCAGCTCACCAGTTACGCAAGAGACCCAGTACTTC. It is translated as CASSPVTQETQYF.

This clonotype turned up a few times. V is TRBV11-2 and J is TRBJ1-2, with 8 bases lining up with TRBD1. J lost 4 bases, V lost 1 base, and 5 bases had no gene match. Germline V gives CDR1 SGHAT, CDR2 FQNNGV. The CDR3 spans 15 residues. CDR3 residues: CASSLVPQGAYGYTF. DNA for the CDR3: TGTGCCAGCAGCTTAGTCCCCCAGGGGGCCTATGGCTACACCTTC.

The V gene is TRBV4-2, the J gene TRBJ1-2; tentatively, D is TRBD1 (5 bases). CDR1 and CDR2 from the germline V gene are LGHNA and YNFKEQ. This CDR3 region has 20 residues. Trimming removed 0 bases at V and 8 bases at J, with 31 bases between. The CDR3 here is CASSQDQGSRIIYKNAGYTF. CDR3 in DNA: TGTGCCAGCAGCCAAGATCAGGGCAGTAGAATAATCTATAAGAATGCCGGCTACACCTTC.

This chain connects TRBV7-3 to TRBJ2-1; 8 bases are shared with TRBD2. The CDR3 is 15 amino acids. V lost 5 bases, J lost 9 bases, and 12 bases stayed unmatched. Germline V gene sequence: CDR1 SGHTA, CDR2 FQGTGA. Here the CDR3 reads CASSLNGLAFAEQFF. Here the CDR3 DNA reads TGTGCCAGCAGCCTCAATGGACTAGCCTTCGCTGAGCAGTTCTTC. Variable domain in full (rest from reference TRBV7-3 and TRBJ2-1): GAGVSQTPSNKVTEKGKYVELRCDPISGHTALYWYRQSLGQGPEFLIYFQGTGAADDSGLPNDRFFAVRPEGSVSTLKIQRTERGDSAVYLCASSLNGLAFAEQFFGPGTRLTVL.

The genes are TRBV4-1 and TRBJ2-2; TRBD2 matches at 13 bases. The CDR3 is made up of 18 amino acids. The ends lost 4 bases at V and 0 bases at J; junction bases unmatched: 5. Germline V gene data show CDR1 as MGHRA and CDR2 as YSYEKL. The CDR3 DNA sequence: TGCGCCAGCAGCCCAGGACTAGCGGGGGCCTCGAACACCGGGGAGCTGTTTTTT. Protein: CASSPGLAGASNTGELFF.

The chain combines TRBV24-1 with TRBJ2-1, with D maybe TRBD1 (5 bases). The tail of the sequence fits TRBJ2-7 better, so the J call may be wrong. This CDR3 is built from 14 residues. The V gene's germline CDR1 is KGHDR and CDR2 SFDVKD. CDR3 sequence reads: CATSAQGRPYEQYF. Written as DNA, the CDR3 is TGTGCCACCAGTGCCCAGGGCCGACCCTACGAGCAGTACTTC.

This chain joins TRBV20-1 and TRBJ1-2; TRBD1 might be the D (5 bases). CDR1 is DFQATT, CDR2 SNEGSKA, per germline (reference sequence). The V gene lost 6 bases and the J gene lost 5 bases, with 7 bases spanning the gap. CDR3 size: 10 residues. The CDR3 bases are TGCAGTGCGGGACCGTATGGCTACACCTTC. It yields the protein CSAGPYGYTF.

Only a few counts were recorded for this clonotype. The chain is built from TRBV15 and TRBJ2-3; maybe TRBD2 (7 bases). CDR3 length: 16 amino acids. Trimming removed 0 bases from V and 0 bases from J, with 10 bases in between. CDR1 LNHNV and CDR2 YYDKDF come from the germline V gene (reference sequence). CDR3 in DNA: TGTGCCACCAGCAGAGAGCGGGGGCCTAGCACAGATACGCAGTATTTT. It encodes CATSRERGPSTDTQYF.

This clonotype was counted once. The V and J genes are TRBV10-3 and TRBJ2-7; D is ambiguous. The CDR3 consists of 15 residues. Germline V CDR1 and CDR2: ENHRY, SYGVKD. V dropped 5 bases and J dropped 2 bases, with 16 bases sitting between them. The CDR3 sequence: CAISSSGEKTYEQYF. Written as DNA, the CDR3 is TGTGCCATCAGTTCGAGTGGAGAAAAGACCTACGAGCAGTACTTC.

This clonotype was seen many times. The V gene is TRBV29-1, the J gene TRBJ1-2; TRBD1 agrees at 10 bases. The V gene end was trimmed by 5 bases and the J gene end by 7 bases; junction bases not matched to a gene: 10. There are 14 residues in the CDR3. Germline V gives CDR1 SQVTM, CDR2 ANQGSEA. DNA for the CDR3: TGCAGCGTTCCCCCGGGACAGGGGTTTCTTGGCTACACCTTC. Translated: CSVPPGQGFLGYTF.

The chain links TRBV5-4 to TRBJ2-7, with 11 nucleotides matching TRBD1. V lost 5 bases to trimming and J lost 3 bases; unmatched junction nucleotides: 10. From germline, CDR1 is SGHNT and CDR2 YYREEE (reference sequence). The CDR3 runs 16 residues. The chain's CDR3 is CASRRTSGTGGYEQYF. Written as DNA, the CDR3 is TGTGCCAGCAGACGAACGTCCGGGACAGGGGGCTACGAGCAGTACTTC.

This clonotype was observed once. The gene calls are TRBV6-5 and TRBJ2-2, with D maybe TRBD2 (6 bases). This CDR3 spans 15 amino acids. Trimming removed 4 bases from V and 5 bases from J, with 14 bases in between. Germline CDR1 MNHEY, CDR2 SVGAGI. The CDR3 protein is CASSSFWGETGELFF. The CDR3 DNA sequence: TGTGCCAGCAGTTCCTTTTGGGGGGAGACCGGGGAGCTGTTTTTT.